In this sample, the clone carrying this T cell receptor (beta chain) turned up a few times. Its specificity is not known. These data are taken from a study of shared clonotypes between healthy human individuals. About the study: Each donor had three CD4 naive, three CD4 memory, two CD8 naive and one CD8 memory plate. Study observations and caveats: Naive subsets generally had larger estimated richness than memory subsets.

J was trimmed by 5 bases and V by 7 bases; bases with no gene match: 6. This CDR3 has 13 amino acids. Germline assignment: CDR1 WNHNN and CDR2 SYGVQD (reference sequence). In the original processing: Sequence data from immunoSEQ were junction-only and lacked quality scores; consequently, filtering differed. The method was immunoSEQ multiplex PCR; TCRdb's version includes in-frame clones alone and lacks a portion of them. D and trimming come from the DNA, and the V and J calls and clone size come from that table. The sample includes about 600,000 clones, almost 97% of them seen just once. This chain uses TRBV10-1 with TRBJ1-1; 8 bases match TRBD1. The sequencing input was naive CD4+ T cells sorted from blood. Subset described: CD45RA+ positively selected. The receptor's source is a young woman in good health. The CDR3: CASTGQGMTEAFF. For the CDR3, the DNA is TGCGCCAGCACCGGACAGGGTATGACTGAAGCTTTCTTT.